Below are 30 T cell receptor beta chains sequenced from a single sample in a study of cytomegalovirus exposure and HLA in healthy donors. The PCR ran on 60 Vbeta and 13 Jbeta primers. Profiled with immunoSEQ multiplex PCR; TCRdb holds only in-frame clones, not every one. This sample has about 280,000 clones, with 85% to 90% found just once. Source material: PBMCs. The receptors stem from a woman aged 18-35 years in good health and CMV-seronegative.

The chain combines TRBV9 with TRBJ2-5; 10 bases fit TRBD2. This CDR3 has 14 residues. The germline V gene has CDR1 SGDLS and CDR2 YYNGEE. The V segment lost 2 bases and the J segment 5 bases; nucleotides outside the gene matches: 3. The CDR3 protein is CASSVSGGTETQYF. CDR3 bases: TGTGCCAGCAGCGTTAGCGGGGGGACGGAGACCCAGTACTTC.

The sample holds one count of this clone. The J gene is TRBJ2-2, the V gene TRBV6-1, with D unresolved. CDR1 and CDR2 from the germline V gene are MNHNS and SASEGT. V was pared by 7 bases and J by 1 base, with 7 bases between. This CDR3 contains 13 residues. The chain's CDR3 is CASIAGNTGELFF. CDR3 bases: TGTGCCAGCATTGCAGGGAACACCGGGGAGCTGTTTTTT.

The CDR3 protein is CASSLTDRAVYEQYF. CDR3 DNA: TGTGCCAGCAGTTTAACGGACAGGGCGGTCTACGAGCAGTACTTC. The J gene is TRBJ2-7, the V gene TRBV6-6; 8 positions match TRBD1. Trimming cost V 4 bases and J 3 bases; bases outside gene matches: 8. CDR1 and CDR2 from the germline V gene are MNHNY and SVGAGI (reference sequence). The CDR3 has 15 amino acids.

The chain combines TRBV4-2 with TRBJ2-3, with a tentative D call TRBD2 (5 bases). V was trimmed by 4 bases and J by 2 bases, leaving 13 bases between them. Germline V gene sequence: CDR1 LGHNA, CDR2 YNFKEQ. CDR3 size: 15 residues. CDR3 in amino acids: CASSLESGYTDTQYF. The CDR3 DNA follows: TGTGCCAGCAGCCTTGAGTCGGGGTACACAGATACGCAGTATTTT.

The chain couples TRBV4-1 to TRBJ2-7, with 7 bases that match TRBD1. Germline V CDR1 and CDR2: MGHRA, YSYEKL. The CDR3 contains 17 residues. V gave up 3 bases and J gave up 5 bases; unmatched junction bases: 16. CDR3 residues: CASSQTERLGTENEQYF. The CDR3 DNA follows: TGCGCCAGCAGCCAGACGGAACGCCTCGGGACAGAAAACGAGCAGTACTTC.

The chain links TRBV5-8 to TRBJ1-2; 7 bases line up with TRBD1. Germline CDR1 is SGHTS and CDR2 is YDEGEE. This CDR3 is built from 14 residues. V trimming: 4 bases; J trimming: 0 bases; junction bases outside the gene matches: 3. The CDR3 is CASSIGTANYGYTF. The CDR3, as DNA: TGTGCCAGCAGCATCGGGACAGCTAACTATGGCTACACCTTC.

The chain links TRBV19 to TRBJ2-7; D gene ambiguous. CDR1 is LNHDA, CDR2 SQIVND, per germline (reference sequence). This CDR3 comprises 14 residues. V lost 1 base to trimming and J lost 0 bases, with 7 bases between them. CDR3 nucleotide sequence: TGTGCCAGTAGTATAGGAGTAAGCTCCTACGAGCAGTACTTC. This translates into CASSIGVSSYEQYF. Full variable domain (outside the CDR3, taken from reference TRBV19 and TRBJ2-7): DGGITQSPKYLFRKEGQNVTLSCEQNLNHDAMYWYRQDPGQGLRLIYYSQIVNDFQKGDIAEGYSVSREKKESFPLTVTSAQKNPTAFYLCASSIGVSSYEQYFGPGTRLTVT.

V and J are TRBV10-3 and TRBJ1-1; no clear D. Germline V lookup: CDR1 ENHRY, CDR2 SYGVKD. The germline V and J ends were trimmed by 6 bases and 0 bases, with 8 bases remaining between them. This CDR3 region has 13 residues. The CDR3 reads CAIRGQLNTEAFF. The CDR3 nucleotides are TGTGCCATCAGGGGCCAGCTGAACACTGAAGCTTTCTTT.

The chain has TRBV6-5 and TRBJ2-5, with TRBD1 matching 7 bases. CDR1 and CDR2 from the germline V gene are MNHEY and SVGAGI. The CDR3 spans 15 residues. V was clipped by 5 bases and J by 1 base; unmatched bases: 7. The CDR3 here is CASSNTGTAQETQYF. In nucleotides, the CDR3 is TGTGCCAGCAGTAACACCGGGACAGCCCAAGAGACCCAGTACTTC.

This chain connects TRBV6-1 to TRBJ2-5; 10 nucleotides agree with TRBD2. Germline lookup yields CDR1 MNHNS and CDR2 SASEGT. The CDR3 is 16 amino acids. V lost 2 bases and J lost 1; bases outside the gene matches: 4. The CDR3 DNA reads TGTGCCAGCAGTGAATATGCTAGCGGGAGCCAAGAGACCCAGTACTTC. It codes for CASSEYASGSQETQYF.

The chain uses TRBV5-4 and TRBJ1-1; maybe TRBD1 (5 bases). CDR3 length equals 12 residues. CDR1 and CDR2 (germline): SGHNT, YYREEE (reference sequence). Trimming took off 2 bases at V and 11 bases at J, with 13 bases between the two ends. For the CDR3, the DNA is TGTGCCAGCAGCTTTACGGGGGGGGGTGCTTTCTTT. The encoded protein is CASSFTGGGAFF.

CDR3 nucleotides: TGTGCCAGCAGCCCCGACGGAGGGGATAATGAAAAACTGTTTTTT. As protein: CASSPDGGDNEKLFF. V usage is TRBV2 and J usage is TRBJ1-4; TRBD1 might be the D (5 bases). The germline gives CDR1 SNHLY, CDR2 FYNNEI. This CDR3 is built from 15 residues. V was clipped by 6 bases and J by 4 bases, with 15 bases between them. The variable domain in full, with the rest retrieved from reference TRBV2 and TRBJ1-4, is EPEVTQTPSHQVTQMGQEVILRCVPISNHLYFYWYRQILGQKVEFLVSFYNNEISEKSEIFDDQFSVERPDGSNFTLKIRSTKLEDSAMYFCASSPDGGDNEKLFFGSGTQLSVL.

This chain links TRBV6-1 with TRBJ2-7, with D possibly matching TRBD1 (5 bases). The CDR3 length is 15 residues. V was clipped by 0 bases and J by 3 bases, with 12 bases between them. Germline V gives CDR1 MNHNS, CDR2 SASEGT. The CDR3 DNA follows: TGTGCCAGCAGTGAAGCGCTCGCAGGGAACTACGAGCAGTACTTC. This gives the protein CASSEALAGNYEQYF.

V and J are TRBV13 and TRBJ1-2; 7 positions agree with TRBD1. V lost 5 bases to trimming and J lost 5 bases; unmatched junction nucleotides: 14. CDR3 length equals 16 residues. The germline V gene encodes CDR1 PRHDT and CDR2 FYEKMQ (reference sequence). The CDR3 DNA sequence: TGTGCCAGCAGCCCCAATACAGGGGCGGAGGTTTATGGCTACACCTTC. This encodes CASSPNTGAEVYGYTF. The full variable domain, rest sourced from reference TRBV13 and TRBJ1-2, is AAGVIQSPRHLIKEKRETATLKCYPIPRHDTVYWYQQGPGQDPQFLISFYEKMQSDKGSIPDRFSAQQFSDYHSELNMSSLELGDSALYFCASSPNTGAEVYGYTFGSGTRLTVV.

This sequence joins TRBV2 and TRBJ1-1; a possible D gene is TRBD1 (6 bases). Trimming pared 5 bases from V and 11 bases from J, leaving 12 bases between. The germline gives CDR1 SNHLY, CDR2 FYNNEI. The CDR3 has 11 residues. The CDR3 bases are TGTGCCAGCAGTTCCGGGACAAAGGCTTTCTTT. Its protein product is CASSSGTKAFF.

This rearrangement joins TRBV7-9 to TRBJ1-1; 7 bases match TRBD1. The CDR3 runs 14 residues. V was clipped by 4 bases and J by 4 bases; unmatched bases: 6. Germline V lookup: CDR1 SEHNR, CDR2 FQNEAQ (reference sequence). In DNA form, the CDR3 reads TGTGCCAGCAGCTCATCAGGGGGAGTCACTGAAGCTTTCTTT. Translating it yields CASSSSGGVTEAFF.

This rearrangement joins TRBV18 to TRBJ2-7; 7 nucleotides agree with TRBD1. This CDR3 contains 15 residues. Germline V CDR1 and CDR2: KGHSH, LQKENI. With V trimmed by 4 bases and J by 3 bases, 9 bases remained unmatched. The CDR3 here is CASSQSTGTIYEQYF. Here the CDR3 DNA reads TGTGCCAGCTCACAGTCGACAGGGACGATCTACGAGCAGTACTTC.

The rearrangement links TRBV5-1 to TRBJ2-1; 11 bases agree with TRBD1. The CDR3 runs to 14 residues. V lost 4 bases to trimming and J lost 10 bases; unmatched junction nucleotides: 7. The V gene's germline CDR1 is SGHRS and CDR2 YFSETQ. The CDR3 DNA sequence: TGCGCCAGCAGCGCAGGACAGGGGGCAGAAGAGCAGTTCTTC. As protein: CASSAGQGAEEQFF.

V gene TRBV30 combines with J gene TRBJ1-5; no definite D call. V was clipped by 3 bases and J by 7 bases, with 16 bases between them. Germline lookup yields CDR1 GTSNPN and CDR2 SVGIG (reference sequence). CDR3 length: 14 residues. CDR3 nucleotide sequence: TGTGCCTGGAGCCCTACCCCTAGCGGCCAGCCCCAGCATTTT. Protein sequence: CAWSPTPSGQPQHF.

The CDR3 coding sequence is TGTGCCAGCAGTTTAGACTTCTCGACTTACGAGCAGTACTTC. It codes for CASSLDFSTYEQYF. V usage is TRBV28 and J usage is TRBJ2-7; D uncertain. V lost 2 bases, J lost 4 bases, and 12 bases lay in between. Germline loops: CDR1 MDHEN, CDR2 SYDVKM. The CDR3 is made up of 14 amino acids.

The rearrangement links TRBV13 to TRBJ2-3, with 11 positions matching TRBD2. Trimming removed 4 bases from V and 5 bases from J; junction bases left unmatched: 11. The CDR3 length is 17 residues. The germline CDR1 and CDR2 sequences are PRHDT and FYEKMQ (reference sequence). The CDR3, as DNA: TGTGCCAGCAGCTCCCCGGCTAGCGGGGGGTTTAGAGATACGCAGTATTTT. Its translation: CASSSPASGGFRDTQYF.

The chain employs TRBV6-1 and TRBJ2-3; TRBD2 aligns across 8 bases. In germline, CDR1 is MNHNS, CDR2 SASEGT. The CDR3 consists of 16 residues. J was trimmed by 0 bases and V by 7 bases; bases with no gene match: 9. As DNA, the CDR3 is TGTGCCAGCACTGACCGGCGGGGGGATAGCACAGATACGCAGTATTTT. It is translated as CASTDRRGDSTDTQYF.

As to this clone: The junction departs from germline at one end; a sequencing error may be responsible. CDR3 in amino acids: CASSLDRTGGINERYF. DNA for the CDR3: TGTGCCAGCAGTCTGGACAGGACAGGGGGAATAAACGAGCGGTACTTC. The chain joins TRBV27 to TRBJ2-7; 10 positions match TRBD1. CDR3 length: 16 residues. The germline gives CDR1 MNHEY, CDR2 SMNVEV (reference sequence).

The chain has TRBV18 and TRBJ1-2; TRBD1 matches 7 bases. The CDR3 is made up of 17 amino acids. The J segment lost 1 base and the V segment lost 3 bases, leaving 11 bases of the junction unmatched. Germline V gene data show CDR1 as KGHSH and CDR2 as LQKENI. CDR3 residues: CASSPMTTGTNNYGYTF. In DNA, the CDR3 is TGTGCCAGCTCACCTATGACGACAGGGACCAATAACTATGGCTACACCTTC.

The V call is TRBV5-4, the J call TRBJ2-3; 13 bases map to TRBD2. Trimming took 0 bases from V and 4 from J; bases not matched to a gene: 2. There are 16 residues in the CDR3. From germline, CDR1 is SGHNT and CDR2 YYREEE (reference sequence). This CDR3 reads CASSLGLAGGADTQYF. The CDR3 DNA is TGTGCCAGCAGCTTGGGACTAGCGGGGGGTGCAGATACGCAGTATTTT.

V and J are TRBV9 and TRBJ1-2; tentatively, D is TRBD1 (5 bases). V lost 0 bases and J 4 bases, leaving 16 bases between the germline ends. Germline V gene sequence: CDR1 SGDLS, CDR2 YYNGEE. This CDR3 contains 16 residues. The CDR3 bases are TGTGCCAGCAGCGTAGACGGAGGGGTCGGGGGCTATGGCTACACCTTC. Translation: CASSVDGGVGGYGYTF.

This sequence joins TRBV7-9 and TRBJ1-2, with D tentatively TRBD1 (6 bases). From germline, CDR1 is SEHNR and CDR2 FQNEAQ (reference sequence). Trimming took 1 base from V and 4 from J, leaving 13 bases between them. This CDR3 has 15 amino acids. CDR3 in amino acids: CASSLGGGQVYGYTF. The CDR3 DNA reads TGTGCCAGCAGCTTAGGGGGGGGGCAAGTCTATGGCTACACCTTC.

The chain combines TRBV27 with TRBJ2-7; D is perhaps TRBD1 (5 bases). The CDR3 is 15 amino acids. Trimming removed 4 bases at V and 2 bases at J, with 15 bases between. CDR1 and CDR2 (germline): MNHEY, SMNVEV (reference sequence). DNA for the CDR3: TGTGCCAGCAGTTATAGGACCTGGGGCCCCTACGAGCAGTACTTC. Amino acids: CASSYRTWGPYEQYF.

This clone was seen a single time. The CDR3 region is CAISEVTGHGYTF. DNA of the CDR3: TGTGCCATCAGTGAAGTGACAGGCCATGGCTACACCTTC. The genes are TRBV10-3 and TRBJ1-2, with D possibly TRBD1 on 6 matching bases. With 3 bases removed from V and 6 bases from J, the gap between germline ends came to 11 bases. The CDR3 loop spans 13 amino acids. Germline V gene data show CDR1 as ENHRY and CDR2 as SYGVKD.

The chain recombines TRBV13 with TRBJ1-3; D possibly corresponds to TRBD1 (6 bases). V was pared by 5 bases and J by 0 bases, with 14 bases between. Germline V lookup: CDR1 PRHDT, CDR2 FYEKMQ (reference sequence). There are 16 residues in the CDR3. The DNA of the CDR3 is TGTGCCAGCAGCCGGACAGATATTTACTCTGGAAACACCATATATTTT. Protein: CASSRTDIYSGNTIYF.